A single sample gave rise to the 31 T cell receptor beta chains below, sequenced in a study of Graves' ophthalmopathy and Graves' hyperthyroidism. RNA transcripts were the source from which TCR beta CDR3 regions were amplified. After a first-round RT-PCR with HTBI primers, a second-round multiplex PCR was run. From the multiplex PCR reads, TCRdb called clonotypes with MiXCR, one entry per CDR3 protein. The sample records about 1.2 million distinct CDR3 sequences, about 36% being singletons. Sequences were obtained from peripheral blood or thyroid tissue (not recorded which). These receptors all come from an adult man with Graves' hyperthyroidism.

This clonotype appeared many times. This chain joins TRBV2 and TRBJ2-7; 7 bases agree with TRBD1. The J segment lost 3 bases and the V segment lost 7 bases, leaving 12 bases of the junction unmatched. The CDR3 extends over 15 amino acids. CDR1 and CDR2 (germline): SNHLY, FYNNEI. The chain's CDR3 is CASTLTGNPLYEQYF. CDR3 bases: TGTGCCAGCACTTTGACAGGGAATCCTCTCTACGAGCAGTACTTC.

This clonotype has only a few counts. V and J are TRBV11-2 and TRBJ1-1, with D hard to call. Germline CDR1 and CDR2: SGHAT and FQNNGV. The CDR3 is made up of 14 amino acids. Trimming cost V 8 bases and J 0 bases, with 13 bases left between them. The CDR3 region is CASSPLDMNTEAFF. The CDR3 nucleotides are TGTGCCAGCTCACCACTCGACATGAACACTGAAGCTTTCTTT.

The rearrangement links TRBV27 to TRBJ1-2; a weak D match, TRBD1 (5 bases). Germline V lookup: CDR1 MNHEY, CDR2 SMNVEV (reference sequence). Between the trimmed V and J ends, which lost 3 bases and 4 bases, there was a span of 9 bases. The CDR3 has 13 amino acids. CDR3 bases: TGTGCCAGCAGTTTCCGGGACCTCTATGGCTACACCTTC. Translated, it gives CASSFRDLYGYTF.

There are many counts of this clonotype. This chain links TRBV20-1 with TRBJ2-5; D call uncertain. This CDR3 has 13 residues. Trimming took off 4 bases at V and 5 bases at J, with 14 bases between the two ends. Germline V lookup: CDR1 DFQATT, CDR2 SNEGSKA (reference sequence). This CDR3 reads CSAILDAVETQYF. The CDR3 DNA follows: TGCAGTGCTATTTTGGACGCTGTGGAGACCCAGTACTTC.

CDR3 DNA sequence: TGTGCCAGCAAGAGGAACGGGAAGGCTACCGACAATCAGCCCCAGCATTTT. It specifies CASKRNGKATDNQPQHF. This chain uses TRBV6-5 with TRBJ1-5; D uncertain. V was shortened by 7 bases and J by 3 bases, with 22 bases between the two germline ends. Germline-derived CDR1 and CDR2 are MNHEY and SVGAGI. The CDR3 has 17 residues.

The table lists this clonotype with many counts. This sequence joins TRBV2 and TRBJ2-7, with unresolved D. This CDR3 has 11 residues. The germline V and J ends were trimmed by 8 bases and 4 bases, with 9 bases remaining between them. Germline CDR1 and CDR2: SNHLY and FYNNEI. The CDR3 DNA is TGTGCCAGCCTACAGAGTTACGAGCAGTACTTC. Its translation: CASLQSYEQYF.

This clonotype was detected many times. The rearrangement uses TRBV7-9 and TRBJ2-5; TRBD1 matches 8 bases. V was pared by 2 bases and J by 6 bases, with 8 bases of the junction left unmatched. Germline CDR1 SEHNR, CDR2 FQNEAQ (reference sequence). This CDR3 contains 15 residues. The CDR3 region is CASSLWDRRGKTQYF. The CDR3 DNA reads TGTGCCAGCAGCTTATGGGACAGGAGGGGGAAGACCCAGTACTTC.

The CDR3 sequence is CASSFPRFSRITGELFF. The CDR3 DNA reads TGTGCCAGCAGCTTCCCCCGGTTCTCCCGGATCACCGGGGAGCTGTTTTTT. J is TRBJ2-2 and V is TRBV5-8; D gene unclear. Germline V gene sequence: CDR1 SGHTS, CDR2 YDEGEE. CDR3 length equals 17 residues. V lost 2 bases to trimming and J lost 4 bases, with 18 bases between them.

This clonotype has a handful of counts. V gene TRBV4-1 combines with J gene TRBJ1-4, with a tentative D call TRBD1 (5 bases). Deletions cut 1 base from V and 0 bases from J, with 12 bases between. The CDR3 has 17 residues. CDR1 and CDR2 (germline): MGHRA, YSYEKL. CDR3 sequence (DNA): TGCGCCAGCAGCCAAGTTAGACAGCCAGCAACTAATGAAAAACTGTTTTTT. It encodes CASSQVRQPATNEKLFF.

Worth noting for this clonotype: A single base separates this from a much larger clone, so it may be a read error. The CDR3 reads CSVGRAEQYF. The CDR3 DNA follows: TGCAGCGTGGGGAGGGCCGAGCAGTACTTC. The rearrangement uses TRBV29-1 and TRBJ2-7; TRBD2 aligns across 7 bases. The CDR3 has 10 amino acids. V trimming: 6 bases; J trimming: 6 bases; junction bases outside the gene matches: 2. Germline V lookup: CDR1 SQVTM, CDR2 ANQGSEA.

The V gene is TRBV20-1, the J gene TRBJ2-7; 7 bases map to TRBD1. This CDR3 is built from 14 residues. V was clipped by 3 bases and J by 4 bases; unmatched bases: 9. Germline assignment: CDR1 DFQATT and CDR2 SNEGSKA (reference sequence). The CDR3 sequence is CSASQTGSQYEQYF. CDR3 DNA: TGCAGTGCTAGTCAGACAGGGTCACAGTACGAGCAGTACTTC.

V gene TRBV7-6 combines with J gene TRBJ2-2; D possibly corresponds to TRBD1 (5 bases). Germline CDR1 reads SGHVS; CDR2 reads FNYEAQ. The length of the CDR3 is 17 residues. Trimming took off 0 bases at V and 0 bases at J, with 11 bases between the two ends. The DNA for the CDR3 is TGTGCCAGCAGCTTAGCATTACAGGTGGCGAACACCGGGGAGCTGTTTTTT. Its protein product is CASSLALQVANTGELFF.

This clonotype occurred a few times. V usage is TRBV2 and J usage is TRBJ1-2; 8 bases map to TRBD1. The CDR3 runs 13 residues. Trimming at V came to 10 bases and at J to 3 bases, leaving 7 bases not matched to a gene. Germline CDR1 and CDR2: SNHLY and FYNNEI. CDR3 residues: CANTGTGHYGYTF. The CDR3, as DNA: TGTGCCAACACCGGGACAGGACACTATGGCTACACCTTC.

V and J are TRBV29-1 and TRBJ2-7; a weak D match, TRBD1 (5 bases). Deletions cut 8 bases from V and 4 bases from J, with 12 bases between. CDR3 length: 11 residues. Per germline, CDR1 SQVTM and CDR2 ANQGSEA. DNA for the CDR3: TGCAGCAGCTGGGGCAGATACGAGCAGTACTTC. It is translated as CSSWGRYEQYF.

There are many counts of this clonotype. The rearrangement links TRBV2 to TRBJ1-6; the D is unclear. Per germline, CDR1 SNHLY and CDR2 FYNNEI. The CDR3 sequence is 13 residues long. Trimming cost V 5 bases and J 17 bases, with 19 bases left between them. CDR3 nucleotide sequence: TGTGCCAGCAGTATAGAGGGCCAGGTAGCGTTCCACTTT. Protein sequence: CASSIEGQVAFHF.

This clonotype was recorded at least ten times. This chain joins TRBV4-3 and TRBJ1-2, with 11 bases that match TRBD1. Germline CDR1 LGHNA, CDR2 YSLEER. The CDR3 is made up of 14 amino acids. V gave up 3 bases and J gave up 7 bases; unmatched junction bases: 4. The CDR3, as DNA: TGCGCCAGCAGCCAGCGGACAGGGGGCTTTGGCTACACCTTC. Encoded protein: CASSQRTGGFGYTF.

The chain links TRBV7-2 to TRBJ2-7, with TRBD2 matching 7 bases. Germline V gene sequence: CDR1 SGHTA, CDR2 FQGNSA. This CDR3 has 15 residues. The V and J ends lost 5 bases and 5 bases, in that order; junction bases with no gene match: 12. DNA of the CDR3: TGTGCCAGCAGCGTATGGGGCGGGAGAAACGACGAGCAGTACTTC. Protein sequence: CASSVWGGRNDEQYF.

Many counts were recorded for this clonotype. The chain links TRBV20-1 to TRBJ2-2, with unresolved D. Deletions cut 6 bases from V and 3 bases from J, with 11 bases between. The germline CDR1 and CDR2 sequences are DFQATT and SNEGSKA (reference sequence). This CDR3 comprises 13 residues. CDR3 sequence (DNA): TGCAGTGCCACCAGTGAAGACACCGGGGAGCTGTTTTTT. This translates into CSATSEDTGELFF.

Details on this clonotype: An end of the junction differs from the germline gene, which may be a read error. V usage is TRBV7-8 and J usage is TRBJ2-2, with D possibly matching TRBD1 (5 bases). Germline values: CDR1 SGHVS, CDR2 FQNEAQ. The length of the CDR3 is 16 residues. The DNA for the CDR3 is TGCGCCAGCAGCCAAAGCCTTAACTCAGGGTCCGGGGAGCTGTTTTTT. Amino acids: CASSQSLNSGSGELFF.

To note about this clonotype: A read error may account for a junction end that differs from germline. CDR3 sequence: CGSSLSGLDPGELFF. CDR3 nucleotide sequence: TGTGGCAGCAGCCTATCGGGACTAGACCCCGGGGAGCTGTTTTTT. The rearrangement uses TRBV9 and TRBJ2-2; TRBD2 aligns across 8 bases. The germline CDR1 and CDR2 sequences are SGDLS and YYNGEE. The CDR3 has 15 residues.

The chain has TRBV7-3 and TRBJ2-7; tentatively, D is TRBD2 (5 bases). Germline CDR1 and CDR2: SGHTA and FQGTGA. V shed 5 bases and J shed 6 bases, with 17 bases lying between them. The CDR3 consists of 14 residues. CDR3 protein: CASSPQAGVSEQYF. The CDR3 bases are TGTGCCAGCAGCCCGCAGGCCGGGGTTTCCGAGCAGTACTTC.

For this clonotype: One end of the junction does not line up with germline, which may come from a read error. The rearrangement joins TRBV7-9 to TRBJ2-7; D tentatively reads TRBD1 or TRBD2 (5 bases each). Germline V gene data show CDR1 as SEHNR and CDR2 as FQNEAQ (reference sequence). The CDR3 has 14 residues. CDR3 protein: CATSRGTGRYEQYF. In nucleotides, the CDR3 is TGTGCCACCAGCAGAGGTACGGGGCGCTACGAGCAGTACTTC.

The chain employs TRBV10-3 and TRBJ1-4; the D is unclear. From germline, CDR1 is ENHRY and CDR2 SYGVKD. This CDR3 has 14 amino acids. V was clipped by 4 bases and J by 8 bases, with 14 bases between them. The chain's CDR3 is CAISAKGGGEKLFF. The CDR3 DNA is TGTGCCATCAGTGCGAAGGGAGGTGGGGAAAAACTGTTTTTT.

The chain has TRBV7-9 and TRBJ2-6, with TRBD1 as a possible D gene (6 bases). This CDR3 region has 17 residues. In germline, CDR1 is SEHNR, CDR2 FQNEAQ (reference sequence). V lost 8 bases and J 3 bases, leaving 20 bases between the germline ends. CDR3 sequence (DNA): TGTGCCAGCTCAACTCCGGGACACCCCCTTGGGGCCAACGTCCTGACTTTC. Amino acids: CASSTPGHPLGANVLTF.

As regards this clonotype: Being one base from a much bigger clone, this may be a read error. The chain combines TRBV9 with TRBJ2-7, with 7 bases aligning to TRBD1. The CDR3 extends over 14 amino acids. Germline loops: CDR1 SGDLS, CDR2 YYNGEE. The trim removed 7 bases at V and 3 bases at J, leaving 10 bases unmatched. The CDR3 region is CASGEGDSSYEQYF. The CDR3 coding sequence is TGTGCCAGCGGCGAAGGGGACAGTAGCTACGAGCAGTACTTC.

This clonotype came up once. V is TRBV7-8 and J is TRBJ1-1, with 7 bases that match TRBD1. This CDR3 has 16 amino acids. Germline CDR1 reads SGHVS; CDR2 reads FQNEAQ. V lost 5 bases and J lost 0; bases outside the gene matches: 9. DNA for the CDR3: TGTGCCAGCAGCCTCCTATCGGGACAGTTGAACACTGAAGCTTTCTTT. Translated, it gives CASSLLSGQLNTEAFF.

In this sample, this clonotype turned up many times. The chain joins TRBV12-3 or TRBV12-4 to TRBJ1-4, with D maybe TRBD1 (5 bases). The CDR3 covers 13 residues. Trimming shortened V by 5 bases and J by 14 bases, and 18 bases separated the two germline ends. This CDR3 reads CASSPSWGERLFF. DNA for the CDR3: TGTGCCAGCAGTCCCTCCTGGGGGGAACGGCTGTTTTTT.

This clonotype was detected only a few times. This chain links TRBV5-6 with TRBJ1-6; 10 positions match TRBD1. CDR3 size: 15 residues. The V gene's germline CDR1 is SGHDT and CDR2 YYEEEE. The V gene end was trimmed by 4 bases and the J gene end by 5 bases; junction bases not matched to a gene: 3. In nucleotides, the CDR3 is TGTGCCAGCAGCGCGGGACAGGGGAATAATTCACCCCTCCACTTT. It yields the protein CASSAGQGNNSPLHF.

This clonotype was seen at least ten times. The rearrangement uses TRBV11-2 and TRBJ1-3, with unresolved D. The CDR3 runs 12 residues. Germline lookup yields CDR1 SGHAT and CDR2 FQNNGV. The ends were cut back, 1 base at V and 8 bases at J, with 6 bases in the middle. The CDR3 bases are TGTGCCAGCAGCTTAGGGGTGGACACCATATATTTT. It translates to CASSLGVDTIYF.

A few counts support this clonotype. V usage is TRBV2 and J usage is TRBJ1-5, with TRBD1 as a possible D gene (5 bases). Trimming cost V 6 bases and J 0 bases, with 12 bases left between them. Germline CDR1 reads SNHLY; CDR2 reads FYNNEI. The CDR3 loop spans 15 amino acids. CDR3 sequence: CASRKGLSSNQPQHF. DNA of the CDR3: TGTGCCAGCAGGAAGGGACTCTCTAGCAATCAGCCCCAGCATTTT.

This sequence joins TRBV10-3 and TRBJ2-7; TRBD1 matches at 8 bases. Per germline, CDR1 ENHRY and CDR2 SYGVKD. The CDR3 spans 15 residues. J lost 4 bases, V lost 0 bases, and 5 bases had no gene match. CDR3 in DNA: TGTGCCATCAGTGAGTCCCAGGGGGCGGGGTACGAGCAGTACTTC. Translated, it gives CAISESQGAGYEQYF.